The clone carrying this TCR beta chain was recorded a few times. Its antigen is as yet unknown. Individual cDNA molecules received unique molecular identifiers. TCRdb processed the 5' RACE reads anew with MiXCR; each CDR3 protein has one entry. Among roughly 100,000 distinct CDR3 sequences listed, around 15% were seen once. This CDR3 comprises 14 residues. The ends were cut back, 7 bases at V and 0 bases at J, with 13 bases in the middle. From germline, CDR1 is SGHTA and CDR2 FQGNSA. The data were obtained in a study of early T cells in non-severe SARS-CoV-2 infection. Study-wide context: The study sequenced bulk RNA from unsorted whole blood, with chains unpaired.

Findings and caveats of the study: Reliance on VDJdb matching favored anti-spike CD8 responses; private and CD4 specificities were missed.

This sequence joins TRBV7-2 and TRBJ2-7; D is possibly TRBD2 (6 bases). The specimen was whole blood. The receptor was isolated from an adult who was a healthcare worker with PCR-confirmed SARS-CoV-2 infection or an uninfected control (not recorded which). The CDR3 DNA sequence: TGTGCCAGCACCCTGGGGCGGGGCTCCTACGAGCAGTACTTC. It specifies CASTLGRGSYEQYF.